The 4 T cell receptor beta chains in this list originate from one sample, sequenced in a study of long-term antiretroviral therapy in people with HIV. At the survey level, the v3.0 immunoSEQ assay was run. Sequencing was performed with immunoSEQ multiplex PCR; in TCRdb, only in-frame clones are kept and a portion is missing. The table has tens of thousands of clones, roughly four fifths seen once. Sample: unsorted PBMCs, taken 0.3 years after starting antiretroviral therapy. The source of these receptors is a man between 18 and 35 years old with HIV.

The V call is TRBV7-3, the J call TRBJ2-1; TRBD2 agrees at 16 bases. This CDR3 has 17 residues. The ends lost 3 bases at V and 4 bases at J; junction bases unmatched: 3. Germline loops: CDR1 SGHTA, CDR2 FQGTGA. CDR3 bases: TGTGCCAGCAGCTTGGGACTAGCGGGAGGGCAATACAATGAGCAGTTCTTC. Protein: CASSLGLAGGQYNEQFF.

The chain links TRBV4-3 to TRBJ2-5, with 11 bases that match TRBD1. The V segment lost 0 bases and the J segment 2 bases; nucleotides outside the gene matches: 8. The germline V gene encodes CDR1 LGHNA and CDR2 YSLEER. The CDR3 runs to 18 residues. DNA of the CDR3: TGCGCCAGCAGCCAAGATCTAGGGACAGGGGGGTATCAAGAGACCCAGTACTTC. Its translation is CASSQDLGTGGYQETQYF.

This clone was observed a handful of times. The V and J genes are TRBV27 and TRBJ2-1; 7 nucleotides align to TRBD1. The length of the CDR3 is 15 residues. V dropped 6 bases and J dropped 4; count of bases not matched to a gene: 9. The germline V gene has CDR1 MNHEY and CDR2 SMNVEV (reference sequence). The CDR3 bases are TGTGCCAGCAGCAGAGACAGGGCACTTTACAATGAGCAGTTCTTC. This gives the protein CASSRDRALYNEQFF.

With respect to this clone: This sample also contains other DNA sequences that code for the same CDR3. The V call is TRBV6-1, the J call TRBJ2-6; no clear D gene. Deletions cut 1 base from V and 0 bases from J, with 4 bases between. The CDR3 length is 15 residues. The V gene's germline CDR1 is MNHNS and CDR2 SASEGT. For the CDR3, the DNA is TGTGCCAGCAGTGAAGACTCCTCTGGGGCCAACGTCCTGACTTTC. It codes for CASSEDSSGANVLTF.